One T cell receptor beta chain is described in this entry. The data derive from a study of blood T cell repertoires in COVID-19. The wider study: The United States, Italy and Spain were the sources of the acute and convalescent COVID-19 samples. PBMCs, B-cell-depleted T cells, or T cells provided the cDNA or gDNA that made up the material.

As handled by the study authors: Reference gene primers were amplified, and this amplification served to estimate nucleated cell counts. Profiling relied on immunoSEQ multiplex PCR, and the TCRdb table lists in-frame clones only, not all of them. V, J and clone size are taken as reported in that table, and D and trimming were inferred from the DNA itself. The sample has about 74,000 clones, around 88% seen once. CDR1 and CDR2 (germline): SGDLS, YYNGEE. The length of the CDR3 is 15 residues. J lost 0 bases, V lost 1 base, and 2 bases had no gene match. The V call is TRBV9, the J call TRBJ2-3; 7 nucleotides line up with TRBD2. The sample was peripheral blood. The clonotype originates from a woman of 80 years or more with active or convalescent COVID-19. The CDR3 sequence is CASSVLAASTDTQYF. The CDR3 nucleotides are TGTGCCAGCAGCGTACTAGCGGCTAGCACAGATACGCAGTATTTT.